This TCR beta chain was captured by sequencing in a study of CD8+ T cells in alopecia areata. Study-wide findings and caveats: TCRs were shared less clearly across patients than in mice, possibly for HLA-related reasons. Lesional scalp, especially alopecia totalis/universalis, showed higher clonality than normal scalp. Besides other cells, scalp samples also yield sequences of resident alphabeta T cells from normal skin.

Isolation of CD4+ and CD8+ T cells from PBMCs was achieved by sorting. This clone was detected only a few times. Its antigen is not identified. Germline loops: CDR1 SGHKS, CDR2 YYEKEE (reference sequence). CDR3 length: 15 residues. V trimming: 3 bases; J trimming: 2 bases; junction bases outside the gene matches: 4. Following RNA extraction, reverse transcription yielded cDNA that acted as the sequencing template. Produced via immunoSEQ multiplex PCR; TCRdb's table is partial and in-frame only. The sample yields around 190,000 clones, more than 50% seen once. The chain employs TRBV5-5 and TRBJ2-1; TRBD2 matches 8 bases. The source is a human donor in good health. The sequenced sample was CD8+ T cells sorted from blood. CDR3 coding DNA: TGTGCCAGCAGCTCACTAGCGGCTACCTACAATGAGCAGTTCTTC. As protein: CASSSLAATYNEQFF. Filled out from reference TRBV5-5 and TRBJ2-1, the complete variable domain reads DAGVTQSPTHLIKTRGQQVTLRCSPISGHKSVSWYQQVLGQGPQFIFQYYEKEERGRGNFPDRFSARQFPNYSSELNVNALLLGDSALYLCASSSLAATYNEQFFGPGTRLTVL.